Listed below are T cell receptor beta chains from one sample, sequenced in a study of blood T cell repertoires in COVID-19. The data were produced by immunoSEQ multiplex PCR, yet TCRdb's version contains in-frame clones alone and is incomplete. This table holds some 80,000 clones, 85% found once. What was sequenced was peripheral blood. These receptors originate from a middle-aged man with COVID-19, enrolled during active disease. Both conserved end residues are part of each CDR3. The D gene is left open where the match is weak. Clone size is shown for a subset of rows, as once, few, many or a class of expanded clone.

TRBV29-1	TRBJ2-3	-	TRBD2	TGCAGCGTTGATGGCCTAGCGGGAGGTGTCGTGTGCACAGATACGCAGTATTTT	CSVDGLAGGVVCTDTQYF
TRBV6-5	TRBJ2-3	-	TRBD2	TGTGCCAGCAGTTGGGACTATCGCACAGATACGCAGTATTTT	CASSWDYRTDTQYF
TRBV4-3	TRBJ2-3	-	TRBD2	TGCGCCAGCAGCCAGTCCGGGACTAGCGGCCCAGATACGCAGTATTTT	CASSQSGTSGPDTQYF
TRBV12-3/TRBV12-4	TRBJ1-2	-	TRBD1	TGTGCCAGCAGTCGGGACAGGGGGCTTGGCTACACCTTC	CASSRDRGLGYTF
TRBV6-2/TRBV6-3	TRBJ2-1	-	-	TGTGCCAGCAGTCCCCGACTCCCACTTCCCTACAATGAGCAGTTCTTC	CASSPRLPLPYNEQFF
TRBV3-1/TRBV3-2	TRBJ2-3	-	TRBD2	TGTGCCAGCAGCCCCCTAGCGGGAGGTTCGTCAGATACGCAGTATTTT	CASSPLAGGSSDTQYF
TRBV30	TRBJ1-5	-	-	TGTGCCTGGAGCAAATACAGGGCGGATCAGCCCCAGCATTTT	CAWSKYRADQPQHF
TRBV28	TRBJ1-4	-	TRBD1	TGTGCCAGCAAGACAGGGGGTGATGAAAAACTGTTTTTT	CASKTGGDEKLFF
TRBV30	TRBJ2-7	-	-	TGTGCCTGGAGCGGCAGGGCACCCTACGAGCAGTACTTC	CAWSGRAPYEQYF
TRBV5-6	TRBJ2-1	-	-	TGTGCCAGCAGCTTCGACCCCTCCGGAGTGACTTACAATGAGCAGTTCTTC	CASSFDPSGVTYNEQFF
TRBV7-9	TRBJ1-2	few	TRBD1	TGTGCCAGCAGCCCCAAGGCAGGGGGTAGTAACTATGGCTACACCTTC	CASSPKAGGSNYGYTF
TRBV6-5	TRBJ2-3	-	TRBD2	TGTGCCAGCGGGGGACTAGCTACGCAGTATTTT	CASGGLATQYF
TRBV7-3	TRBJ2-3	-	-	TGTGCCAGCAGCTCAGGAGCCGGGATCACAGATACGCAGTATTTT	CASSSGAGITDTQYF
TRBV6-5	TRBJ2-1	-	-	TGTGCCAGCGAGGAGGGGGGAGGGCCCTATGAGCAGTTCTTC	CASEEGGGPYEQFF
TRBV5-1	TRBJ1-1	few	TRBD1	TGCGCCAGCAGCCTTGACAGGGGGGCTACTGAAGCTTTCTTT	CASSLDRGATEAFF
TRBV6-5	TRBJ2-7	-	TRBD2	TGTGCCAGCAGGCGGACTAGCGACAGCCACGAGCAGTACTTC	CASRRTSDSHEQYF
TRBV11-2	TRBJ2-2	-	TRBD2	TGTGCCAGCAGCTTGACACTAGCGGGAGTCCCCCGCACCGGGGAGCTGTTTTTT	CASSLTLAGVPRTGELFF
TRBV4-1	TRBJ2-1	-	-	TGCGCCAGCAGCCAAGATAGCGGAGGGGCCTACAATGAGCAGTTCTTC	CASSQDSGGAYNEQFF
TRBV30	TRBJ2-5	-	TRBD1	TGTGCCTACCAAACAGGGGGGCCCGGAGAGACCCAGTACTTC	CAYQTGGPGETQYF
TRBV30	TRBJ1-2	-	-	TGTGCCTGGAGAAAGCGGGAATCGGATGGCTACACCTTC	CAWRKRESDGYTF
TRBV5-1	TRBJ1-4	-	-	TGCGCCAGCAGCTTGTTAGGCGGGGGGCGAACTAATGAAAAACTGTTTTTT	CASSLLGGGRTNEKLFF
TRBV4-1	TRBJ1-1	-	-	TGCGCCAGCAGCCAAGGGGCAGGGAAGCGCATGAACACTGAAGCTTTCTTT	CASSQGAGKRMNTEAFF
TRBV25-1	TRBJ2-7	-	-	TGTGCCAGCAGTGAATTAGCAAACGAGCAGTACTTC	CASSELANEQYF
TRBV28	TRBJ1-1	-	TRBD1	TGTGCCAGCAGTTCCCTTGGACAGGGGCACACTGAAGCTTTCTTT	CASSSLGQGHTEAFF
TRBV10-3	TRBJ1-5	-	TRBD1	TGTGCCATCAGTGACGGGACAGCTGCTTATAGCAATCAGCCCCAGCATTTT	CAISDGTAAYSNQPQHF
TRBV6-2/TRBV6-3	TRBJ2-1	-	-	TGTGCCAGCAGTTACAGTCTAGTCGACAATGAGCAGTTCTTC	CASSYSLVDNEQFF
TRBV20-1	TRBJ1-1	-	-	TGCAGTGCTCGTAGGGGGAGTGAGGCTTTCTTT	CSARRGSEAFF